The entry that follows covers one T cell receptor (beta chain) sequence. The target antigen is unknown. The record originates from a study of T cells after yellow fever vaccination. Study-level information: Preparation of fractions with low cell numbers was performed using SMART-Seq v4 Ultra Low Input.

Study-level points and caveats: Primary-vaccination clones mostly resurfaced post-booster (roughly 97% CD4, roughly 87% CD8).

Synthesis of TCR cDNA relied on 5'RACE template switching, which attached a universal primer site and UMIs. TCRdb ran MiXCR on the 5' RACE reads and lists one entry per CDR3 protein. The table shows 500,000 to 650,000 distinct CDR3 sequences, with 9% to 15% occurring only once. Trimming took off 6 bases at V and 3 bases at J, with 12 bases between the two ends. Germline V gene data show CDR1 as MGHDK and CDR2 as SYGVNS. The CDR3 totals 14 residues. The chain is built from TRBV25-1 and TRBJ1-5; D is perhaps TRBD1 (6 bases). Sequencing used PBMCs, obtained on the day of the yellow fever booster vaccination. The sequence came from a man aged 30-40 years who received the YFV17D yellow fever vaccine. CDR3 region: CASRETGNNQPQHF. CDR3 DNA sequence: TGTGCCAGCAGAGAGACAGGTAACAATCAGCCCCAGCATTTT.